Here is one T cell receptor (beta chain) with its context. The data derive from a study of CD8 T cells in Susac syndrome. V lost 3 bases and J lost 7; bases outside the gene matches: 8. Germline CDR1 is MGHRA and CDR2 is YSYEKL. This CDR3 comprises 15 residues. Random hexamers primed reverse transcription of about 0.5 to 1 ug RNA. TCRdb independently ran MiXCR on the immunoSEQ multiplex PCR reads; one entry per CDR3 protein. The repertoire consists of 300,000 or so distinct CDR3 sequences, with about 90% occurring once and the leading ten covering about 0.07%. This TCR came from a human donor with multiple sclerosis. Sequencing was performed on CD4+ T cells from PBMCs. The chain recombines TRBV4-1 with TRBJ1-4; 7 bases match TRBD1. The CDR3 spells CASSQMDRTGEKLFF. The DNA of the CDR3 is TGCGCCAGCAGCCAGATGGACAGGACGGGTGAAAAACTGTTTTTT.